Here is one T cell receptor (beta chain) with its context. Its antigen is undetermined. These data belong to a study of T-cell memory formation after mild COVID-19. Study findings and constraints: CD4+ contracting clones lay mainly in CM and EM, CD8+ ones in EMRA. Prior to infection, memory already included some responding clones, suggesting cross-reactive memory joined.

Researchers used 5'RACE with constant-segment primers to make TCR alpha and TCR beta cDNA libraries that carry sample barcodes and UMIs. TCRdb used MiXCR to reprocess the 5' RACE reads, holding one entry per CDR3 protein. The sample holds 350,000 or so distinct CDR3 sequences, less than 25% seen once. V lost 5 bases and J lost 4, with 12 bases in between. This CDR3 comprises 14 residues. Germline V lookup: CDR1 SGDLS, CDR2 YYNGEE. Sequencing was done on a sample of PBMCs or a T cell subset sorted from them (not recorded which). The sequence came from a man aged 18-30 years who had mild COVID-19 (a few samples of this study predate the infection). Cell type and time point are not known. The chain has TRBV9 and TRBJ2-2; no clear D. Here the CDR3 DNA reads TGTGCCAGCAGTGGGGTTCGAACCACCGGGGAGCTGTTTTTT. Its protein product is CASSGVRTTGELFF. Drawing the rest from reference TRBV9 and TRBJ2-2, the complete variable domain is DSGVTQTPKHLITATGQRVTLRCSPRSGDLSVYWYQQSLDQGLQFLIQYYNGEERAKGNILERFSAQQFPDLHSELNLSSLELGDSALYFCASSGVRTTGELFFGEGSRLTVL.